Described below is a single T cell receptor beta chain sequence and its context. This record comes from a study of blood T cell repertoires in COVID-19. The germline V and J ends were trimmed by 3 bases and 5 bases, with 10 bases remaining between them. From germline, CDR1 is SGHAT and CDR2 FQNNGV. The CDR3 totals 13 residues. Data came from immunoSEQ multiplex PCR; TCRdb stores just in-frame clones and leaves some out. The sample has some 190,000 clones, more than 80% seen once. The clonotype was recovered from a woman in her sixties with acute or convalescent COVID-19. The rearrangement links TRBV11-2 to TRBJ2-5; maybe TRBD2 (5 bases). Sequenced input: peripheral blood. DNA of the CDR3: TGTGCCAGCAGCTTCGGGGAGTACGAGACCCAGTACTTC. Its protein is CASSFGEYETQYF.